This T cell receptor beta chain was sequenced for a study of cytomegalovirus exposure and HLA in healthy donors. Study-wide context: In a previous analysis, 117 million unique TCR beta sequences were found from roughly 200 million T cells.

PCR used 60 Vbeta primers and 13 Jbeta primers. The repertoire was sequenced with immunoSEQ multiplex PCR; TCRdb's copy has only in-frame clones and lacks some. The sample lists about 230,000 clones, 82% occurring once. General study points: Analyzed later, most CMV-associated TCR beta chains appeared HLA-restricted.

There are 17 residues in the CDR3. The V gene's germline CDR1 is SGHNT and CDR2 YYREEE (reference sequence). J gave up 3 bases and V 0 bases, and 5 bases lay outside the gene matches. Points on this clone: Its specificity is not known.

This chain links TRBV5-4 with TRBJ2-3; 12 bases map to TRBD2. Sequenced sample: PBMCs. This TCR derives from a middle-aged woman in good health and CMV-seronegative. As DNA, the CDR3 is TGTGCCAGCAGCTTGGGGGCTAGCGGGGGGGCAACAGATACGCAGTATTTT. Protein product: CASSLGASGGATDTQYF.